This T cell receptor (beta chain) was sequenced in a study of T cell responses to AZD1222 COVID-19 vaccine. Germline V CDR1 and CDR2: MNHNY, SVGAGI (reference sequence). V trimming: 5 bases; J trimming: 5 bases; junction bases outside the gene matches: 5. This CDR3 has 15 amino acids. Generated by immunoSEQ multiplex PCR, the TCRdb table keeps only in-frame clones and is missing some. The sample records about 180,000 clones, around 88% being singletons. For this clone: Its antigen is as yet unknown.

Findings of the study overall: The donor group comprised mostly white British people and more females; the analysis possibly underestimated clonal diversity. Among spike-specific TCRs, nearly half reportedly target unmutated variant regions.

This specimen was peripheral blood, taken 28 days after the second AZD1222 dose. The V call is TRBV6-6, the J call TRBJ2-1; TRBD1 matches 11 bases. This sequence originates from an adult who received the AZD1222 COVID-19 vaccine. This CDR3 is CASSDRDRGDNEQFF. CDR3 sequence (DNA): TGTGCCAGCAGTGACCGGGACAGGGGGGACAATGAGCAGTTCTTC.